This record covers a single TCR beta chain. Original analysis: Estimates of nucleated cell counts were drawn from the amplification of reference gene primers. Generated by immunoSEQ multiplex PCR, the TCRdb table keeps only in-frame clones and is missing some. V and J calls and clone size are copied from that table; D and trimming were computed from the DNA. The table shows some 75,000 clones, with about 70% occurring only once. The source of the sample is a study of blood T cell repertoires in COVID-19. Across the study: Acute-phase and convalescent COVID-19 samples originated in the United States, Italy and Spain. In each case, the material was cDNA or gDNA derived from T cells, B-cell-depleted T cells, or PBMCs.

Deletions cut 1 base from V and 2 bases from J, with 8 bases between. The length of the CDR3 is 14 residues. Germline CDR1 is MNHEY and CDR2 is SVGAGI. The chain uses TRBV6-5 and TRBJ1-1; D unresolved. The receptor's source is an elderly woman with active or convalescent COVID-19. The sample taken for sequencing was peripheral blood. CDR3: CASSYWSQNTEAFF. The CDR3 DNA reads as TGTGCCAGCAGTTACTGGAGTCAAAACACTGAAGCTTTCTTT.